The T cell receptor beta chain under discussion was sequenced for a study of radiotherapy plus CTLA-4 blockade in lung cancer. Whole-study results and caveats: Response was reportedly best predicted by early blood T cell clone dynamics, with interferon-beta.

The CDR3 consists of 14 residues. Germline V gives CDR1 LGHNA, CDR2 YNFKEQ. Trimming removed 2 bases from V and 5 bases from J; junction bases left unmatched: 5. The assay was immunoSEQ multiplex PCR, and TCRdb's table has in-frame clones only and misses some. The sample consists of about 81,000 clones, 55% to 75% of them appearing once. Only a few counts were recorded for this clone. The antigen is not known. This chain connects TRBV4-2 to TRBJ1-1; 7 nucleotides align to TRBD1. The starting material was peripheral blood, obtained from a patient treated with radiotherapy plus ipilimumab. The receptor comes from a human donor with non-small cell lung cancer that progressed on radiotherapy plus ipilimumab. CDR3 loop: CASSQRQGGTEAFF. In DNA, the CDR3 is TGTGCCAGCAGCCAAAGACAGGGAGGGACTGAAGCTTTCTTT.